These 11 T cell receptor beta chains share one sample of origin, sequenced in a study of cytomegalovirus exposure and HLA in healthy donors. Researchers ran the PCR with 60 Vbeta and 13 Jbeta primers. Assay: immunoSEQ multiplex PCR; the TCRdb copy retains only in-frame clones and omits some. The sample holds 45,000 to 65,000 clones; 72% are singletons and the top ten take about 22%. Material for sequencing was PBMCs. These receptors were obtained from a woman aged 45-65 years in good health and CMV-seropositive.

The V gene is TRBV11-1, the J gene TRBJ1-1, with 7 nucleotides matching TRBD1. J gave up 3 bases and V 5 bases, and 6 bases lay outside the gene matches. Germline-derived CDR1 and CDR2 are SGHAT and FQDESV (reference sequence). CDR3 length: 14 amino acids. As DNA, the CDR3 is TGTGCCAGCAGCACAATGACAGGGCACACTGAAGCTTTCTTT. It specifies CASSTMTGHTEAFF. Based on the CDR3 plus reference TRBV11-1 and TRBJ1-1, the full variable domain is EAEVAQSPRYKITEKSQAVAFWCDPISGHATLYWYRQILGQGPELLVQFQDESVVDDSQLPKDRFSAERLKGVDSTLKIQPAELGDSAMYLCASSTMTGHTEAFFGQGTRLTVV.

This clone was recorded once. The rearrangement links TRBV19 to TRBJ1-5, with D perhaps matching TRBD1 (6 bases). This CDR3 has 13 residues. The V and J ends lost 10 bases and 7 bases respectively, with 17 bases between them. The germline gives CDR1 LNHDA, CDR2 SQIVND (reference sequence). The CDR3 region is CATQQGLQQPQHF. The CDR3 DNA is TGTGCCACCCAGCAGGGGCTGCAACAGCCCCAGCATTTT.

This chain joins TRBV7-2 and TRBJ1-5; weak D call: TRBD1 (5 bases). Germline V gives CDR1 SGHTA, CDR2 FQGNSA. V lost 4 bases and J 3 bases, leaving 10 bases between the germline ends. The CDR3 runs 14 residues. DNA for the CDR3: TGTGCCAGCAGCTCGGACACGATCAATCAGCCCCAGCATTTT. Translating it yields CASSSDTINQPQHF.

The genes are TRBV6-5 and TRBJ2-2, with D uncertain. The CDR3 contains 15 residues. Looked up from germline, CDR1 is MNHEY and CDR2 is SVGAGI. CDR3 amino acids: CALTPRVTNTGELFF. DNA for the CDR3: TGTGCATTAACTCCCCGGGTGACGAACACCGGGGAGCTGTTTTTT.

This clone was found a few times. This chain uses TRBV19 with TRBJ1-1, with 9 bases that match TRBD1. With 6 bases clipped from V and 5 bases from J, the junction kept 13 bases outside the gene matches. This CDR3 contains 16 residues. Germline CDR1 reads LNHDA; CDR2 reads SQIVND (reference sequence). The CDR3 nucleotides read TGTGCCAGTAGCAGTCCCGGGACAGGGAAGGGGACTGAAGCTTTCTTT. Translation: CASSSPGTGKGTEAFF.

This chain joins TRBV9 and TRBJ2-1, with D possibly being TRBD2 (6 bases). Trimming pared 4 bases from V and 7 bases from J, leaving 15 bases between. Germline V gene lookup returns CDR1 SGDLS and CDR2 YYNGEE. This CDR3 has 14 residues. This CDR3 reads CASSPLGGQNEQFF. CDR3 bases: TGTGCCAGCAGCCCACTCGGGGGTCAGAATGAGCAGTTCTTC.

This clone was detected once. V usage is TRBV7-2 and J usage is TRBJ1-1; D is possibly TRBD1 (5 bases). The CDR3 has 14 amino acids. Germline V gene data show CDR1 as SGHTA and CDR2 as FQGNSA. V was trimmed by 7 bases and J by 2 bases, leaving 14 bases between them. The CDR3 spells CASTPGGSNTEAFF. In DNA form, the CDR3 reads TGTGCCAGCACTCCGGGGGGTTCAAACACTGAAGCTTTCTTT.

Worth noting for this clone: The junction departs from germline at one end; a sequencing error may be responsible. The genes are TRBV7-7 and TRBJ2-1; a weak D match, TRBD2 (6 bases). The CDR3 has 13 amino acids. CDR1 is SSHAT, CDR2 FNYEAQ, per germline (reference sequence). The CDR3 DNA reads as TGTGCTAGCAGCGTGGGGACTGCCACTGAGCAGTTCTTC. Protein product: CASSVGTATEQFF.

This chain links TRBV5-8 with TRBJ2-3; 7 bases agree with TRBD1. The trim removed 5 bases at V and 4 bases at J, leaving 7 bases unmatched. Germline V gene lookup returns CDR1 SGHTS and CDR2 YDEGEE. The CDR3 loop spans 14 amino acids. The CDR3 here is CASSSGTASDTQYF. The CDR3 bases are TGTGCCAGCAGTTCCGGGACAGCTTCAGATACGCAGTATTTT.

The genes are TRBV15 and TRBJ2-5; D may be TRBD1 (6 bases). Germline V lookup: CDR1 LNHNV, CDR2 YYDKDF (reference sequence). Trimming took 8 bases from V and 5 from J, leaving 21 bases between them. The CDR3 has 15 residues. CDR3 residues: CATRSGQTPQETQYF. For the CDR3, the DNA is TGTGCCACCCGCTCCGGACAGACGCCCCAGGAGACCCAGTACTTC.

This clone was counted only a few times. This chain connects TRBV9 to TRBJ2-1, with 13 bases lining up with TRBD2. CDR1 and CDR2 from the germline V gene are SGDLS and YYNGEE. Trimming at V came to 3 bases and at J to 6 bases, leaving 3 bases not matched to a gene. The CDR3 has 15 amino acids. The DNA for the CDR3 is TGTGCCAGCAGCGCCTGGACTAGCGGGGGCAATGAGCAGTTCTTC. Amino acids: CASSAWTSGGNEQFF.